The rows below give T cell receptor beta chains drawn from one sample of a study of CD8+CD57+ T cells in acquired aplastic anemia. TCRdb ran MiXCR on the reads and lists one entry per CDR3 protein. The sample lists about 210,000 distinct CDR3 sequences, approximately 60% occurring once. Sequences were obtained from sorted CD4+, CD8+, or CD8+CD57+ T cells (not recorded which) from PBMCs. Receptors were obtained from a human donor in good health. Each CDR3 is given with its conserved first and last residue. Size values are once, few and many counts, or a class for expanded clones, and some rows have none.

clone_size	v_call	j_call	cdr3_aa
.	TRBV29-1	TRBJ2-5	CSVGTVQETQYF
.	TRBV7-8	TRBJ2-1	CASSLARTVYNEQFF
.	TRBV25-1	TRBJ2-7	CASSEPELAICEQYF
.	TRBV7-7	TRBJ2-7	CASSPNLAGVGEQYF
many	TRBV4-1	TRBJ2-1	CASSLYAGLVSYNEQFF
.	TRBV29-1	TRBJ2-7	CSVEGQGLEQYF
.	TRBV19	TRBJ1-1	CASSLLDGNTEAFF
.	TRBV29-1	TRBJ2-5	CSVVAGGRETQYF
.	TRBV7-9	TRBJ1-3	CASSKGLRNTIYF
.	TRBV11-2	TRBJ1-6	CASSLSPGQLLSPLHF
.	TRBV5-4	TRBJ2-5	CASSSNHRIQETQYF
few	TRBV19	TRBJ2-3	CASSIADTQYF
.	TRBV10-2	TRBJ2-7	CASSELGQSLEQYF
.	TRBV20-1	TRBJ1-6	CSARKQTPPLHF
.	TRBV29-1	TRBJ2-7	CSVEEEGGREQYF
many	TRBV15	TRBJ2-7	CATSVHRGLEQYF
once	TRBV7-9	TRBJ2-3	CASSLSSGTSGSLTEADTQYF
.	TRBV20-1	TRBJ2-7	CSAGTALEQYF
many	TRBV27	TRBJ2-5	CASSLGRGETQYF
few	TRBV2	TRBJ1-1	CASGGDRELNTEAFF
.	TRBV29-1	TRBJ1-2	CSVEEAGLPHYGYTF
.	TRBV24-1	TRBJ1-2	CATSDSRWGEGYTF
.	TRBV7-9	TRBJ2-7	CASSRGQIRDEQYF
many	TRBV7-8	TRBJ1-2	CASSLGQLNYGYTF
.	TRBV24-1	TRBJ1-2	CATSDSGVGYTF
.	TRBV20-1	TRBJ1-1	CSGRTGAEAFF
many	TRBV7-8	TRBJ2-3	CASSSSTDTQYF
many	TRBV10-3	TRBJ2-1	CAFSTGTSDHHNEQFF
.	TRBV10-3	TRBJ2-7	CAISVGDSFYEQYF
many	TRBV4-1	TRBJ1-6	CASSHGRGGGGMNSPLHF
.	TRBV7-6	TRBJ2-2	CASSPRGPGDTGELFF
many	TRBV19	TRBJ1-1	CASSINTEAFF
.	TRBV7-3	TRBJ2-5	CASSQSGGQETQYF
.	TRBV7-2	TRBJ2-1	CASSLAYNNEQFF
many	TRBV29-1	TRBJ2-3	CSVAGLAGSTDTQYF
many	TRBV4-1	TRBJ1-1	CASSQESLRGAFF